Below, one TCR beta chain is given with its context. This specimen belongs to a study of blood T cell repertoires in COVID-19. Overall study context: PBMCs, B-cell-depleted T cells, or T cells provided the cDNA or gDNA that made up the material.

The assay was immunoSEQ multiplex PCR, and TCRdb's table has in-frame clones only and misses some. The sample contains about 460,000 clones, 88% of which appear only once. The CDR3 loop spans 12 amino acids. CDR1 and CDR2 from the germline V gene are SGHRS and YFSETQ. V lost 6 bases and J 5 bases, leaving 11 bases between the germline ends. The study assigned cohorts using participant-reported clinical history. Donors in Cohort 3 who had recovered were those with two negative PCRs, healthcare professional clearance, or resolution of their symptoms. The receptor's source is a woman aged 55-75 years who had recovered from COVID-19. The chain combines TRBV5-1 with TRBJ1-2; TRBD1 is a possible D gene (5 bases). Sequencing used PBMCs or T cells enriched from blood (not recorded which). The CDR3 loop is CASNAQGYGYTF. CDR3 nucleotides: TGCGCCAGCAACGCCCAGGGTTATGGCTACACCTTC.